These T cell receptor beta chains were read from a single sample in a study of T cells in Graves' hyperthyroidism and ophthalmopathy. TCRdb reprocessed the multiplex PCR reads via MiXCR and lists one record per CDR3 protein. The sample has under 350,000 distinct CDR3 sequences, roughly an eighth seen once. Sequenced: blood. These receptors all come from a woman aged 40 to 50 with Graves' hyperthyroidism. The CDR3 runs from the conserved cysteine through the conserved F or W. The order of the fields is clone size, V gene, D gene, J gene, CDR3 protein, CDR3 DNA. A D gene is named only where the DNA matches it firmly. Some rows have no size entry. The others give once, few or many, or a class for an expanded clone.

>NA|TRBV28|NA|TRBJ1-2
CASSLGGDSNYGYTF
TGTGCCAGCAGTTTAGGGGGAGACTCAAACTATGGCTACACCTTC
>many|TRBV2|TRBD1|TRBJ2-7
CASNLRTGVGEQYF
TGTGCCAGCAACCTAAGGACAGGCGTAGGCGAGCAGTACTTC
>many|TRBV6-1|NA|TRBJ2-7
CASSEFWVYEQYF
TGTGCCAGCAGTGAATTTTGGGTGTACGAGCAGTACTTC
>many|TRBV6-1|TRBD1|TRBJ2-1
CASSARQGRAYNEQFF
TGTGCCAGCAGCGCCCGACAGGGAAGGGCTTACAATGAGCAGTTCTTC
>many|TRBV27|NA|TRBJ2-6
CASTRRGPGANVLTF
TGTGCCAGCACCCGAAGGGGTCCTGGGGCCAACGTCCTGACTTTC
>many|TRBV29-1|NA|TRBJ2-3
CSGLVGGSTDTQYF
TGCAGCGGACTAGTTGGGGGAAGCACAGATACGCAGTATTTT
>NA|TRBV20-1|NA|TRBJ1-1
CSATQGDFNTEAFF
TGCAGTGCTACCCAAGGGGACTTTAACACTGAAGCTTTCTTT
>many|TRBV12-3/TRBV12-4|NA|TRBJ1-2
CASTGRDKNYGYTF
TGTGCCAGCACCGGCCGGGACAAGAACTATGGCTACACCTTC
>many|TRBV27|NA|TRBJ1-3
CASRSLGNTIYF
TGTGCCAGCCGGTCCCTGGGAAACACCATATATTTT
>few|TRBV4-1|NA|TRBJ1-1
CASSLLPQGNTEAFF
TGCGCCAGCAGCCTGCTTCCACAGGGTAACACTGAAGCTTTCTTT
>many|TRBV3-1|TRBD1|TRBJ1-2
CASSQGTGGWRYTF
TGTGCCAGCAGCCAAGGTACAGGGGGTTGGCGCTACACCTTC
>many|TRBV20-1|NA|TRBJ1-5
CSAGRPLNQPQHF
TGCAGTGCTGGACGACCGCTTAATCAGCCCCAGCATTTT
>few|TRBV11-3|NA|TRBJ1-1
CASRYQGSNTEAFF
TGTGCCAGCAGATACCAGGGGTCGAACACTGAAGCTTTCTTT
>many|TRBV6-1|TRBD1|TRBJ1-5
CATKTDRDNQPQHF
TGTGCCACCAAAACCGACAGGGACAATCAGCCCCAGCATTTT
>many|TRBV11-2|NA|TRBJ2-2
CASSRTGTNGELFF
TGTGCCAGCAGCCGGACAGGGACTAACGGGGAGCTGTTTTTT
>few|TRBV11-2|NA|TRBJ2-6
CAVRSSGANVLTF
TGTGCCGTACGCAGCTCTGGGGCCAACGTCCTGACTTTC
>many|TRBV6-1|NA|TRBJ1-2
CASARGGGQIFYGYTF
TGTGCCAGCGCCCGGGGGGGAGGACAGATTTTCTATGGCTACACCTTC
>NA|TRBV5-4|NA|TRBJ2-7
CASSLGATGNPYEQYF
TGTGCCAGCAGCTTGGGAGCGACGGGGAACCCCTACGAGCAGTACTTC
>many|TRBV6-1|NA|TRBJ1-5
CASHRQANQPQHF
TGTGCCAGCCATAGACAGGCAAATCAGCCCCAGCATTTT
>many|TRBV20-1|TRBD2|TRBJ2-1
CSADARGATSGSNNEQFF
TGCAGTGCCGATGCACGGGGGGCGACTAGCGGGAGTAACAATGAGCAGTTCTTC
>NA|TRBV12-3/TRBV12-4|TRBD1|TRBJ1-2
CASSLRVGQGNYGYTF
TGTGCCAGCAGTTTACGTGTAGGACAGGGTAACTATGGCTACACCTTC
>many|TRBV18|NA|TRBJ2-5
CASSPIDSQETQYF
TGTGCCAGCTCACCAATAGACAGCCAAGAGACCCAGTACTTC
>once|TRBV28|TRBD1|TRBJ2-7
CASSPYAGGQYEQYF
TGTGCCAGCAGTCCCTATGCAGGGGGCCAGTACGAGCAGTACTTC
>many|TRBV28|NA|TRBJ1-1
CASSTSTEMNTEAFF
TGTGCCAGCAGCACTTCGACAGAGATGAACACTGAAGCTTTCTTT
>many|TRBV18|NA|TRBJ1-3
CASSGDSGNTIYF
TGTGCCAGCTCAGGGGACTCTGGAAACACCATATATTTT
>many|TRBV18|NA|TRBJ2-5
CASSPSPFETQYF
TGTGCCAGCTCACCCTCACCATTCGAGACCCAGTACTTC
>many|TRBV20-1|TRBD2|TRBJ2-5
CSAGTSGSPETQYF
TGCAGTGCTGGGACTAGCGGGAGCCCTGAGACCCAGTACTTC
>few|TRBV4-1|NA|TRBJ1-1
CASSQAYDGGEAFF
TGCGCCAGCAGCCAAGCATATGACGGGGGAGAAGCTTTCTTT
>many|TRBV12-3/TRBV12-4|TRBD1|TRBJ1-1
CASKTGGFTEAFF
TGTGCCAGCAAGACAGGGGGATTTACTGAAGCTTTCTTT
>few|TRBV3-1|TRBD2|TRBJ2-1
CASSQARGRNEQFF
TGTGCCAGCAGCCAAGCGCGCGGGAGAAATGAGCAGTTCTTC
>many|TRBV11-3|NA|TRBJ2-1
CASSFSGADPSYNEQFF
TGTGCCAGCAGCTTTTCCGGTGCGGACCCTTCCTACAATGAGCAGTTCTTC
>many|TRBV28|NA|TRBJ2-1
CASSLSGPYNEQFF
TGTGCCAGCAGTTTGAGCGGGCCCTACAATGAGCAGTTCTTC
>many|TRBV20-1|NA|TRBJ1-5
CSAYLFVGNQPQHF
TGCAGTGCTTACCTTTTTGTCGGCAATCAGCCCCAGCATTTT
>few|TRBV18|TRBD2|TRBJ2-1
CASSPPSGSGNEQFF
TGTGCCAGCTCACCCCCTAGCGGGAGTGGTAATGAGCAGTTCTTC
>many|TRBV5-1|NA|TRBJ2-3
CASRVSADPSTDTQYF
TGCGCCAGCAGGGTATCTGCGGATCCTAGCACAGATACGCAGTATTTT
>many|TRBV27|NA|TRBJ1-2
CASSPDGQYYGYTF
TGTGCCAGCAGTCCCGACGGACAGTACTATGGCTACACCTTC
>many|TRBV28|TRBD2|TRBJ2-3
CASSLVTSGSTNTQYF
TGTGCCAGCAGTTTAGTGACTAGCGGGAGTACGAATACGCAGTATTTT
>many|TRBV11-2|TRBD1|TRBJ2-7
CASSLSRTGPHEQYF
TGTGCCAGCAGCCTCTCCCGGACAGGGCCTCACGAGCAGTACTTC
>many|TRBV20-1|TRBD2|TRBJ2-3
CSARGFGGDLKTDTQYF
TGCAGTGCTAGAGGTTTCGGGGGGGACTTGAAAACAGATACGCAGTATTTT
>NA|TRBV5-1|NA|TRBJ1-4
CASSLSGRQNEKLFF
TGCGCCAGCAGCCTGTCCGGGCGCCAAAATGAAAAACTGTTTTTT
>NA|TRBV19|NA|TRBJ2-1
CAVRDTLKPHEQFF
TGTGCCGTCCGGGACACCCTAAAACCCCATGAGCAGTTCTTC
>NA|TRBV29-1|NA|TRBJ2-2
CSQGGGIRNTGELFF
TGCAGCCAAGGTGGCGGGATCAGGAACACCGGGGAGCTGTTTTTT
>many|TRBV6-1|NA|TRBJ1-1
CASSPGAETPILNTEAFF
TGTGCCAGCAGTCCCGGGGCAGAAACACCTATTTTGAACACTGAAGCTTTCTTT
>few|TRBV25-1|NA|TRBJ1-4
CASIADPGEKLFF
TGTGCCAGCATCGCAGACCCGGGGGAAAAACTGTTTTTT
>NA|TRBV10-3|NA|TRBJ2-3
CAIRPTAVSSPTTDTQYF
TGTGCCATCAGACCGACAGCCGTTTCCTCCCCCACCACAGATACGCAGTATTTT
>many|TRBV28|NA|TRBJ2-1
CASTLGVREQFF
TGTGCCAGCACCCTGGGGGTTAGGGAGCAGTTCTTC
>many|TRBV7-8|NA|TRBJ2-5
CASSWGGLLQETQYF
TGTGCCAGCAGCTGGGGAGGACTCCTCCAAGAGACCCAGTACTTC
>many|TRBV27|NA|TRBJ1-1
CASSPLGAPDTEAFF
TGTGCCAGCAGTCCCTTAGGAGCTCCGGACACTGAAGCTTTCTTT
>few|TRBV6-1|NA|TRBJ2-2
CASRATGELFF
TGTGCCAGCAGAGCGACCGGGGAGCTGTTTTTT
>many|TRBV19|NA|TRBJ1-1
CASSIRGETEAFF
TGTGCCAGTAGTATTCGGGGAGAGACTGAAGCTTTCTTT
>many|TRBV30|NA|TRBJ1-4
CAITYGAKVEKLFF
TGTGCCATCACCTACGGGGCAAAAGTTGAAAAACTGTTTTTT
>many|TRBV7-8|NA|TRBJ2-5
CASSSRRARETQYF
TGTGCCAGCAGCTCGAGGCGCGCCCGTGAGACCCAGTACTTC
>many|TRBV11-2|NA|TRBJ2-2
CASSSRPNTGELFF
TGTGCCAGCAGCTCAAGACCGAACACCGGGGAGCTGTTTTTT